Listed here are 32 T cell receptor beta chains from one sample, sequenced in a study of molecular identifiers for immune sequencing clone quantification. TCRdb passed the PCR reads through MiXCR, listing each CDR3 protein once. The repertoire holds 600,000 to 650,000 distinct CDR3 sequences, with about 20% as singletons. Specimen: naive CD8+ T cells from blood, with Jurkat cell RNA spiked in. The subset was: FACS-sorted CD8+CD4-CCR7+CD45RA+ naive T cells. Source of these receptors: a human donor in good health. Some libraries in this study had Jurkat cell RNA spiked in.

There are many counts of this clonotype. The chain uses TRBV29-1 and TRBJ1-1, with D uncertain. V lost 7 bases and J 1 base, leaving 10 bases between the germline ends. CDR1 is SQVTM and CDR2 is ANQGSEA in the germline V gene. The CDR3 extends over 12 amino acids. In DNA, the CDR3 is TGCAGCGCCGAGCCACAGAACACTGAAGCTTTCTTT. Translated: CSAEPQNTEAFF.

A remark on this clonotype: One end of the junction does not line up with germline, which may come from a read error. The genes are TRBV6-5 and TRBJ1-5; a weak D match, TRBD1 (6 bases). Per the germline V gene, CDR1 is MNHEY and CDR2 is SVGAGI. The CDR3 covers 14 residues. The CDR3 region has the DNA TGTGCCGGCAGTCTCAACGACAGGAATCAGCCCCAGCATTTT. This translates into CAGSLNDRNQPQHF.

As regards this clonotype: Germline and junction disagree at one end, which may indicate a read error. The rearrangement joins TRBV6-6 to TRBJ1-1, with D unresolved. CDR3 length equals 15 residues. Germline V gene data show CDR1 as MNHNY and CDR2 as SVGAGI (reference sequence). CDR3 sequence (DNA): TGTGCCAGCAGTTACCCCGGGTATCGGCGCACTGGAGCTTTCTTT. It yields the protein CASSYPGYRRTGAFF.

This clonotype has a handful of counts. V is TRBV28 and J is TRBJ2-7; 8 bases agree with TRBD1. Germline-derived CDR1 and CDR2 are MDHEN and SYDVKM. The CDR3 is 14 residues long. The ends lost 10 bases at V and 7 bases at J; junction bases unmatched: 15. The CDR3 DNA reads TGTGCCACCCTAGGGACAGGAGGATACCAGGAGCAGTACTTC. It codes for CATLGTGGYQEQYF.

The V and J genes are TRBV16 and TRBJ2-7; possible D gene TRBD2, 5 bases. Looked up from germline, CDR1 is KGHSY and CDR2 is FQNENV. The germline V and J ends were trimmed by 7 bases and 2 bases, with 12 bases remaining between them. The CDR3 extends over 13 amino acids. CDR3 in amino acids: CASTREEAYEQYF. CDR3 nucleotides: TGTGCCAGCACCCGCGAGGAGGCCTACGAGCAGTACTTC.

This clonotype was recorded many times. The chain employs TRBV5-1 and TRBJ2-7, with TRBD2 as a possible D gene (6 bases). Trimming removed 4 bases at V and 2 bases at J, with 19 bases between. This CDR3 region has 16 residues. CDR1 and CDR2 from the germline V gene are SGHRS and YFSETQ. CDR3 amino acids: CASSPGLGDSPYEQYF. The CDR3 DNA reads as TGCGCCAGCAGCCCGGGACTCGGGGACTCACCCTACGAGCAGTACTTC.

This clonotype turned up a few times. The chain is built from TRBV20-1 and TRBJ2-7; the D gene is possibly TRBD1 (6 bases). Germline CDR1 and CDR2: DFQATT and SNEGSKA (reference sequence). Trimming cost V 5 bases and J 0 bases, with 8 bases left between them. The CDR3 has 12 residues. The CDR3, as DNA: TGCAGTGCTCTACAGGGCTCCTACGAGCAGTACTTC. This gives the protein CSALQGSYEQYF.

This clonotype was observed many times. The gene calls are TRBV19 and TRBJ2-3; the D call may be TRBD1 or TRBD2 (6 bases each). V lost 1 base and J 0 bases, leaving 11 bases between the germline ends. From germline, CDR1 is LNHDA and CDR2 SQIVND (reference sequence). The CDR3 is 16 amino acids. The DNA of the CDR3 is TGTGCCAGTAGTATAGGAGGGGGGCCTAGCACAGATACGCAGTATTTT. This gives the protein CASSIGGGPSTDTQYF. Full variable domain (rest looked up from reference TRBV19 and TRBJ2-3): DGGITQSPKYLFRKEGQNVTLSCEQNLNHDAMYWYRQDPGQGLRLIYYSQIVNDFQKGDIAEGYSVSREKKESFPLTVTSAQKNPTAFYLCASSIGGGPSTDTQYFGPGTRLTVL.

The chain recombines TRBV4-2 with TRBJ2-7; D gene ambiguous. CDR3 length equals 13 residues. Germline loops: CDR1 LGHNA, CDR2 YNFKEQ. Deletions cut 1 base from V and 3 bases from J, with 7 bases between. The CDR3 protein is CASSQVKHYEQYF. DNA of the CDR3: TGTGCCAGCAGCCAAGTAAAACACTACGAGCAGTACTTC.

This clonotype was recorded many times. CDR3 region: CASSMGANNQPQHF. For the CDR3, the DNA is TGTGCCAGTAGTATGGGAGCAAACAATCAGCCCCAGCATTTT. This chain links TRBV19 with TRBJ1-5, with no clear D. The germline V gene encodes CDR1 LNHDA and CDR2 SQIVND (reference sequence). The CDR3 sequence is 14 residues long. V was shortened by 3 bases and J by 3 bases, with 9 bases between the two germline ends.

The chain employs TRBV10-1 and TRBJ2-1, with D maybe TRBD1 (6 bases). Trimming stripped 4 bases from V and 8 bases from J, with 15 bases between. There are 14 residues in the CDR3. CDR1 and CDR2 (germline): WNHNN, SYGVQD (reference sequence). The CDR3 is CASSVNTGLDEQFF. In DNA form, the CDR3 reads TGCGCCAGCAGTGTAAATACAGGGCTGGATGAGCAGTTCTTC.

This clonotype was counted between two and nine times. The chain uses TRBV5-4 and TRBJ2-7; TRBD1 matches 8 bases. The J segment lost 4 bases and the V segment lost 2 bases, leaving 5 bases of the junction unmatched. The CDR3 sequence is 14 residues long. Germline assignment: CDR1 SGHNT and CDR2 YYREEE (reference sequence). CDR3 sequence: CASSLEQGEYEQYF. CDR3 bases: TGTGCCAGCAGCTTAGAACAGGGGGAATACGAGCAGTACTTC.

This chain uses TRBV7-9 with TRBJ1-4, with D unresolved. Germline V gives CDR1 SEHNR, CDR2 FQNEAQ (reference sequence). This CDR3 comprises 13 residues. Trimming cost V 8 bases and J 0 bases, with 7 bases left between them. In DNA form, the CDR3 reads TGTGCCAGCGACTCTGCAACTAATGAAAAACTGTTTTTT. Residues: CASDSATNEKLFF.

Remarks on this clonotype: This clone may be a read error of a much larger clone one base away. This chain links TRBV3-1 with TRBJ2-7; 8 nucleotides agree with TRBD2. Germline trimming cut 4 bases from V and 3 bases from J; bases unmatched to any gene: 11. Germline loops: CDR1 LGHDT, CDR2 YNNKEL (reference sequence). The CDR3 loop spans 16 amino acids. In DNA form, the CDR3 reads TGTGCCAGCAGCCGGAGGCACGGACTAGCTCACTACGAGCAGTACTTC. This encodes CASSRRHGLAHYEQYF.

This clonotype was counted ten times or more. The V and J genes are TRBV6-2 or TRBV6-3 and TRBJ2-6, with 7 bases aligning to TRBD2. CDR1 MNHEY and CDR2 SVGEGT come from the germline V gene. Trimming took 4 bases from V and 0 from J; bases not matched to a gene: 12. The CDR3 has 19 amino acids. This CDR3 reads CASSSYGLGMNSGANVLTF. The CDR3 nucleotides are TGTGCCAGCAGTTCCTACGGACTAGGGATGAACTCTGGGGCCAACGTCCTGACTTTC.

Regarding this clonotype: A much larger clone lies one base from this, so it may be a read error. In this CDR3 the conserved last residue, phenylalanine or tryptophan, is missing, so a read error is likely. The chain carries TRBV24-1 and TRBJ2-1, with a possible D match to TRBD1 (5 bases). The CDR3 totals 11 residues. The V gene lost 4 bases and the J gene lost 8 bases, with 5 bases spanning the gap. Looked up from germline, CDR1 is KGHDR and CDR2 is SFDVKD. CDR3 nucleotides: TGTGCCACCAGTGAGGGGCATGAGCAGTTCTCC. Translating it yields CATSEGHEQFS.

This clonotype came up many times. CDR3 bases: TGTGCCAGCAGCTTATTAGAAAGCTCCTACAATGAGCAGTTCTTC. Its protein product is CASSLLESSYNEQFF. The rearrangement joins TRBV7-6 to TRBJ2-1, with unresolved D. The CDR3 covers 15 residues. The germline V and J ends were trimmed by 2 bases and 0 bases, with 8 bases remaining between them. CDR1 is SGHVS, CDR2 FNYEAQ, per germline.

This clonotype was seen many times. CDR3 DNA: TGTGCCAGCAGCTTATTCGGGACCGCAAGCTCCTACGAGCAGTACTTC. Protein sequence: CASSLFGTASSYEQYF. The rearrangement links TRBV7-8 to TRBJ2-7; the D call may be TRBD1 or TRBD2 (5 bases each). Germline CDR1 and CDR2: SGHVS and FQNEAQ. The CDR3 is 16 amino acids. V was clipped by 2 bases and J by 0 bases, with 14 bases between them.

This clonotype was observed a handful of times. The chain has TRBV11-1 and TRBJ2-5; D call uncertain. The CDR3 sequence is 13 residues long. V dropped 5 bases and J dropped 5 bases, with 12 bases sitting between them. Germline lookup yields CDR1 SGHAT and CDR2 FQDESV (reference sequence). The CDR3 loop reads CASSQTLAETQYF. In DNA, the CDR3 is TGTGCCAGCAGCCAGACGTTGGCGGAGACCCAGTACTTC.

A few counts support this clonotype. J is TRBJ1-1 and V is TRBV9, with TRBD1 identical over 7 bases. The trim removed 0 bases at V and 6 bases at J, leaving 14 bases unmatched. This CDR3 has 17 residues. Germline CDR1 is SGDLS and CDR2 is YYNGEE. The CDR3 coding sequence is TGTGCCAGCAGCGTAGGGGAGAGAGACAGGGTATTTTCTGAAGCTTTCTTT. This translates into CASSVGERDRVFSEAFF.

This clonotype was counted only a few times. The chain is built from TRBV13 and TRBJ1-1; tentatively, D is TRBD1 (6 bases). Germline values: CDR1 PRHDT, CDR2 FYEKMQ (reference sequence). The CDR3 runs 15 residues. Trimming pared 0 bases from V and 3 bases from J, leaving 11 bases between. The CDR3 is CASSLGSRGDTEAFF. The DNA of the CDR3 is TGTGCCAGCAGCTTAGGCTCGAGGGGGGACACTGAAGCTTTCTTT.

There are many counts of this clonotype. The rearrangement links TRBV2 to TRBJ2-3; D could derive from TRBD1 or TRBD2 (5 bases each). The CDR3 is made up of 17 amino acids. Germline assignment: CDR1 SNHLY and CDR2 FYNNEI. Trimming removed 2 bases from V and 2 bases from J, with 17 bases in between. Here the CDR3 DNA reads TGTGCCAGCAGTGAAAGTCCGCCGGGACCGATCACAGATACGCAGTATTTT. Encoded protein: CASSESPPGPITDTQYF.

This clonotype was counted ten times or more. CDR3 in DNA: TGTGCCAGCCCCGGGACAGATACGCAGTATTTT. This encodes CASPGTDTQYF. This sequence joins TRBV18 and TRBJ2-3; D remains unclear. The CDR3 is 11 residues long. V lost 8 bases, J lost 3 bases, and 6 bases lay in between. Germline CDR1 KGHSH, CDR2 LQKENI.

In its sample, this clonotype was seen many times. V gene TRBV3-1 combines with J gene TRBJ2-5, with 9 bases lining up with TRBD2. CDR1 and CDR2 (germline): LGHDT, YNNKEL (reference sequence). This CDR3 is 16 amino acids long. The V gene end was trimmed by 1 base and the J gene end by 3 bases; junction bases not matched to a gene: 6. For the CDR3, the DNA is TGTGCCAGCAGCCAAGCGCCTAGCGGGATGGAAGAGACCCAGTACTTC. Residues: CASSQAPSGMEETQYF.

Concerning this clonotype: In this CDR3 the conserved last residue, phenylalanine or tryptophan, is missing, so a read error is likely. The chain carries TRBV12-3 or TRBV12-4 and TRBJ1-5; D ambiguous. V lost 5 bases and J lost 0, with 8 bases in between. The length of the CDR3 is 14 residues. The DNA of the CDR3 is TGTGCCAGCAGTCTGGACGGTAGCAATCAGCCCCAGCATCTT. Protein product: CASSLDGSNQPQHL.

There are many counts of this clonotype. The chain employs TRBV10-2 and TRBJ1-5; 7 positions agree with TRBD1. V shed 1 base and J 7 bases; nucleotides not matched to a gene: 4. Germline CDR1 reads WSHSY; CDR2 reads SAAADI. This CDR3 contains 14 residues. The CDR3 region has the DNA TGCGCCAGCAGTGAGTTCCAGGGGGACCAGCCCCAGCATTTT. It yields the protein CASSEFQGDQPQHF.

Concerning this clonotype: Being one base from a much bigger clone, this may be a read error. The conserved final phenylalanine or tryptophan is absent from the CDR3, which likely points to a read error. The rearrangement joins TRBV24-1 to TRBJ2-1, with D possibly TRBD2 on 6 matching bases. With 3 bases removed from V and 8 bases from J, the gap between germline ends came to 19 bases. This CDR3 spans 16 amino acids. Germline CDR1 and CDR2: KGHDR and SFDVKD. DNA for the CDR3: TGTGCCACCAGTGATAGACCGGGGGAGAATAAGGATGAGCAGTTCCTC. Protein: CATSDRPGENKDEQFL.

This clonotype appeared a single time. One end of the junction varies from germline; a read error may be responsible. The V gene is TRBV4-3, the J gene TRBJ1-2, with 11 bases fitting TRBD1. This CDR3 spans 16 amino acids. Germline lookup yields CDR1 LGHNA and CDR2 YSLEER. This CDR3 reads CASNQDRTGGNYGYTF. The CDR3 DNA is TGCGCCAGCAACCAAGATCGGACAGGGGGCAACTATGGCTACACCTTC.

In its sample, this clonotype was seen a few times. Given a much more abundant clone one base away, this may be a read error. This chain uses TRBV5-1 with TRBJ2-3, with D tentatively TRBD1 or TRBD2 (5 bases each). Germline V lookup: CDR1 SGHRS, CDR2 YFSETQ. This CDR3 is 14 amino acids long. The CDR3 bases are TGCGTCAGCAGAGGGCAGGGATACACAGATACGCAGTATTTT. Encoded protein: CVSRGQGYTDTQYF.

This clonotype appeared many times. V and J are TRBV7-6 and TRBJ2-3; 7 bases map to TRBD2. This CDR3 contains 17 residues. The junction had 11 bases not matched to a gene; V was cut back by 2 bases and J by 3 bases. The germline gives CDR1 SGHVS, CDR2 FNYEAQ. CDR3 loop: CASSLRTVGGSTDTQYF. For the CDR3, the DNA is TGTGCCAGCAGCTTACGTACCGTGGGGGGGAGTACAGATACGCAGTATTTT.

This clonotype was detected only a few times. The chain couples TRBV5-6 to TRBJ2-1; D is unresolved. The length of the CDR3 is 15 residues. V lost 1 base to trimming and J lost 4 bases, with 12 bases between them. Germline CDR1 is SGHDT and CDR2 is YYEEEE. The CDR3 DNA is TGTGCCAGCAGCTTGAACCCTGGGGTATACAATGAGCAGTTCTTC. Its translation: CASSLNPGVYNEQFF.

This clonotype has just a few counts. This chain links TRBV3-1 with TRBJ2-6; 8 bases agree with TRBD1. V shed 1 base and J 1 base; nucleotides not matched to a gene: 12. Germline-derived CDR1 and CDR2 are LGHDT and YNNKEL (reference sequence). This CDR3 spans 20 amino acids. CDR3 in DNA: TGTGCCAGCAGCCAAGTAGGTGGACAGGGCATTCTGTCTGGGGCCAACGTCCTGACTTTC. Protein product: CASSQVGGQGILSGANVLTF.